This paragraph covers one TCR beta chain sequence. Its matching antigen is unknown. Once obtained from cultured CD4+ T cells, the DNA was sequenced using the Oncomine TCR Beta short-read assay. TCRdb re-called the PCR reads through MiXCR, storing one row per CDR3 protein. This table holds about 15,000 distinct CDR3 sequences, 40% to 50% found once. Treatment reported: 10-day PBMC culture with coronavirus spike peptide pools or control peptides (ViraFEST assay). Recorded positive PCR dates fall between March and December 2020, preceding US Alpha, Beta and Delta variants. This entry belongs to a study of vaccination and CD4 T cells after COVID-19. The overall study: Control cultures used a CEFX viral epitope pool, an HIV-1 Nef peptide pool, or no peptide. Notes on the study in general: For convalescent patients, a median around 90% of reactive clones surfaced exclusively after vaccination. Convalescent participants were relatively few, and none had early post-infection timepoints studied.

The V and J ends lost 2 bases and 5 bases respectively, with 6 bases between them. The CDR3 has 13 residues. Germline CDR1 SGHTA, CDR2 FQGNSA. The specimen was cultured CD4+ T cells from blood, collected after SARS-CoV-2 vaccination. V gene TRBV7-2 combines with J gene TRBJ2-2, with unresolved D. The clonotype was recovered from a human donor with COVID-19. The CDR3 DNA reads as TGTGCCAGCAGCTTACGAGCTACCGGGGAGCTGTTTTTT. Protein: CASSLRATGELFF.